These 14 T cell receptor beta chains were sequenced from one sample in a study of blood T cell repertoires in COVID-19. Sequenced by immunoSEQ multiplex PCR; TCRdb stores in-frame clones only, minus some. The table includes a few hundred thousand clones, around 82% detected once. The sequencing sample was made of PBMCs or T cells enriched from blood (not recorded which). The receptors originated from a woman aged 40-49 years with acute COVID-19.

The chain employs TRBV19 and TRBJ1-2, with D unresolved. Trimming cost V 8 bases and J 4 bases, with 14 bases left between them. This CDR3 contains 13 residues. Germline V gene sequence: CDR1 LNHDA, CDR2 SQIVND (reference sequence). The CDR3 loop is CASLSQRPYGYTF. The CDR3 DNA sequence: TGTGCCAGTCTTAGTCAGCGACCCTATGGCTACACCTTC.

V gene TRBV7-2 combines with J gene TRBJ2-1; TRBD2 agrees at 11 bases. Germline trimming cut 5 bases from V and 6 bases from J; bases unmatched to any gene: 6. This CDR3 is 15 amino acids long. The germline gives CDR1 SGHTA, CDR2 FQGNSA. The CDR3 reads CASSLLAGGRNEQFF. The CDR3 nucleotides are TGTGCCAGCAGCCTTTTAGCGGGAGGGCGCAATGAGCAGTTCTTC.

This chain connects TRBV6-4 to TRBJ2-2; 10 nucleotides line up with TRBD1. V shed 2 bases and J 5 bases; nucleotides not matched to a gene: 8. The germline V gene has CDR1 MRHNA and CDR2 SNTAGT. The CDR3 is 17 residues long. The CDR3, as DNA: TGTGCCAGCAGTGACGGTCTCGGGGACAGGGGAACCGGGGAGCTGTTTTTT. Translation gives CASSDGLGDRGTGELFF.

CDR3 protein: CSVPGQGANTIYF. The CDR3 coding sequence is TGCAGCGTCCCGGGACAGGGGGCAAACACCATATATTTT. The rearrangement joins TRBV29-1 to TRBJ1-3; 12 bases match TRBD1. Germline-derived CDR1 and CDR2 are SQVTM and ANQGSEA. This CDR3 spans 13 amino acids. V shed 6 bases and J 6 bases; nucleotides not matched to a gene: 3.

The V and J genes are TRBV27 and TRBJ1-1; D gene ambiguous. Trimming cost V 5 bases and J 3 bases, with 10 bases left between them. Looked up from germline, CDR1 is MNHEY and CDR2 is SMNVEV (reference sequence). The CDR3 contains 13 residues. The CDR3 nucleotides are TGTGCCAGCAGTCCGCGGGAGGACACTGAAGCTTTCTTT. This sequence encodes CASSPREDTEAFF.

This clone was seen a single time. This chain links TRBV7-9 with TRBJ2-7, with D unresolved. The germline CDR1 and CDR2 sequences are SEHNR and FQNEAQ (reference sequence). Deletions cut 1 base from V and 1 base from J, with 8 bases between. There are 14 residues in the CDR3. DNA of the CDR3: TGTGCCAGCAGCTTAGGAGCCCCTTCCTACGAGCAGTACTTC. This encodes CASSLGAPSYEQYF.

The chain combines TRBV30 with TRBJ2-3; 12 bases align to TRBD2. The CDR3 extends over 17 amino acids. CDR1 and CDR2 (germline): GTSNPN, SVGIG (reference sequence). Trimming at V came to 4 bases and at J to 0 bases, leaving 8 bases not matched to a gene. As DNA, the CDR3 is TGTGCCTGGAATACCGGGACTAGCGGGCTTAGCACAGATACGCAGTATTTT. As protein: CAWNTGTSGLSTDTQYF.

The CDR3 region has the DNA TGTGCCAGCAGCGTAGCGAGCGGGAGGTCCTACGAGCAGTACTTC. Amino acids: CASSVASGRSYEQYF. The chain combines TRBV9 with TRBJ2-7, with 9 bases that match TRBD2. The CDR3 consists of 15 residues. V dropped 0 bases and J dropped 1; count of bases not matched to a gene: 2. In germline, CDR1 is SGDLS, CDR2 YYNGEE.

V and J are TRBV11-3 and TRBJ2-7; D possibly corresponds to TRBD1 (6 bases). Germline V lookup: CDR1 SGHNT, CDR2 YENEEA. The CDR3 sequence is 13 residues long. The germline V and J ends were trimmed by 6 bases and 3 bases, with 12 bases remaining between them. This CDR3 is CASSYRDGYEQYF. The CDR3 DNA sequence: TGTGCCAGCAGTTACAGGGATGGCTACGAGCAGTACTTC.

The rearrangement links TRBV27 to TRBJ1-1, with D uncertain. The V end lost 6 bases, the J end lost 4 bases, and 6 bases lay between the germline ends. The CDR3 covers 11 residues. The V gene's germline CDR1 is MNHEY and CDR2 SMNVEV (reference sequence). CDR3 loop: CASREGTEAFF. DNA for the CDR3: TGTGCCAGCAGGGAGGGCACTGAAGCTTTCTTT.

CDR3 DNA: TGCAGCGTCCGACAGGGCTATGGCTACACCTTC. Translation: CSVRQGYGYTF. V usage is TRBV29-1 and J usage is TRBJ1-2, with TRBD1 identical over 7 bases. Germline CDR1 reads SQVTM; CDR2 reads ANQGSEA. V was clipped by 6 bases and J by 4 bases; unmatched bases: 2. CDR3 size: 11 residues.

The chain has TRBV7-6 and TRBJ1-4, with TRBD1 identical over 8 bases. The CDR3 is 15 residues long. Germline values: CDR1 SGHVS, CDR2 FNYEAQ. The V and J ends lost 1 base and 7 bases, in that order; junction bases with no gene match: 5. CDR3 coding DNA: TGTGCCAGCAGCTTAGGGGGACAGGTCGGTGAAAAACTGTTTTTT. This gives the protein CASSLGGQVGEKLFF. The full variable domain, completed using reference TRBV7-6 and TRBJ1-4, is GAGVSQSPRYKVTKRGQDVALRCDPISGHVSLYWYRQALGQGPEFLTYFNYEAQQDKSGLPNDRFSAERPEGSISTLTIQRTEQRDSAMYRCASSLGGQVGEKLFFGSGTQLSVL.

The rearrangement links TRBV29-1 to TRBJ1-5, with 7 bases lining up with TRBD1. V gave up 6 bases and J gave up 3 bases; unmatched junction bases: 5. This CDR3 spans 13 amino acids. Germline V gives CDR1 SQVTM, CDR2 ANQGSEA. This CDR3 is CSVSQGLNQPQHF. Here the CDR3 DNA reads TGCAGCGTGTCACAGGGGCTCAATCAGCCCCAGCATTTT.

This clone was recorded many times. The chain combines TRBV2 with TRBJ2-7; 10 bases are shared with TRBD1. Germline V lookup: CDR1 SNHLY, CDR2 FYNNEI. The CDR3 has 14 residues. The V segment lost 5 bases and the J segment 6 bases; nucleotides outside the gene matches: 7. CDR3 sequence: CASSTDRGTLEQYF. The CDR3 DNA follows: TGTGCCAGCAGTACGGACAGGGGGACCCTCGAGCAGTACTTC. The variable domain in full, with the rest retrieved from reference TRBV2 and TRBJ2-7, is EPEVTQTPSHQVTQMGQEVILRCVPISNHLYFYWYRQILGQKVEFLVSFYNNEISEKSEIFDDQFSVERPDGSNFTLKIRSTKLEDSAMYFCASSTDRGTLEQYFGPGTRLTVT.